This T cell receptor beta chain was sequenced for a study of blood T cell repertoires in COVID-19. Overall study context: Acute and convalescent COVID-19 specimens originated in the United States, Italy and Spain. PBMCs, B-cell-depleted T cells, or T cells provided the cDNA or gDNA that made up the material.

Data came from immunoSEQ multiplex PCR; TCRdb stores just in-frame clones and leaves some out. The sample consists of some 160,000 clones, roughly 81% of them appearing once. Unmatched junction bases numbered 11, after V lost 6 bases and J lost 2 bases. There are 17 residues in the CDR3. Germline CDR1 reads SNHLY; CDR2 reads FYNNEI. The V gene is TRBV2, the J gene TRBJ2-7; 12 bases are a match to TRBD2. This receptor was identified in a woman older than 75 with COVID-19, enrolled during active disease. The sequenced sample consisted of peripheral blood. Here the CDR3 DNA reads TGTGCCAGCAGGGCGATGACTAGCGGGAGCATTCCCTACGAGCAGTACTTC. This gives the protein CASRAMTSGSIPYEQYF.